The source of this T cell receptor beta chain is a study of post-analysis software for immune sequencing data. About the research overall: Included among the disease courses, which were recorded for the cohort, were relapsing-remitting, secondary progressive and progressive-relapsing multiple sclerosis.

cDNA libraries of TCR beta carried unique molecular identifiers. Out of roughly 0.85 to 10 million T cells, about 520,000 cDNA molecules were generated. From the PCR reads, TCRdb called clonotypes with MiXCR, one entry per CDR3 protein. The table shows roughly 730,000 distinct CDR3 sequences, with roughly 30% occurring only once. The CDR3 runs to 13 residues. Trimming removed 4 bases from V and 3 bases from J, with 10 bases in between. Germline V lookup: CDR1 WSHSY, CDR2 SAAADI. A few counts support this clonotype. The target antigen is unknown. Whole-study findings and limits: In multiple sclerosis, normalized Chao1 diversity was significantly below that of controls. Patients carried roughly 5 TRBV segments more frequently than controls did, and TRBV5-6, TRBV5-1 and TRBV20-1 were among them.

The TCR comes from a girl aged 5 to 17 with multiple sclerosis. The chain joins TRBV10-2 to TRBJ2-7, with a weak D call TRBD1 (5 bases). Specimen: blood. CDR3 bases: TGCGCCAGCAGTGCAGGGTCGGACTACGAGCAGTACTTC. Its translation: CASSAGSDYEQYF.